Listed below are T cell receptor beta chains from one sample, sequenced in a study of regulatory T cells in long-lasting Graves disease. In TCRdb, the multiplex PCR reads were re-called with MiXCR into one record per CDR3 protein. The repertoire includes 400,000 to 500,000 distinct CDR3 sequences, roughly 22% of them detected once, and 13% sits in the top ten. This specimen consisted of peripheral blood mononuclear cells (PBMCs), obtained when the disease was refractory, from a patient treated with antithyroid drugs. These receptors all come from a female donor with Graves disease. The CDR3 runs from the conserved cysteine through the conserved F or W. D genes are given only for firm matches. Expanded clones get a size class; other rows say once, few or many, or leave the size out.

V	J	size	D	DNA	CDR3
TRBV4-1	TRBJ2-4	-	-	TGCGCCAGCAGCCAATGGGCAGGGTCCATTCAGTACTTC	CASSQWAGSIQYF
TRBV3-1	TRBJ1-2	-	TRBD1	TGTGCCAGCAGCCGAGAGGGACAGGGGATTTATGGCTACACCTTC	CASSREGQGIYGYTF
TRBV6-1	TRBJ1-5	-	TRBD1	TGTGCCAGTGCTCAAGGACAGGGCAATCAGCCCCAGCATTTT	CASAQGQGNQPQHF
TRBV20-1	TRBJ2-5	many	TRBD1	TGCAGTGCTCTTGGGACAGCCGGAGAGACCCAGTACTTC	CSALGTAGETQYF
TRBV14	TRBJ1-5	-	-	TGTGCCACCTACCTATGGCCCCAGCATTTT	CATYLWPQHF
TRBV7-2	TRBJ2-4	few	-	TGTGCCAGCAGCTTAGGAGGTAGTGTGGTTCAGTACTTC	CASSLGGSVVQYF
TRBV28	TRBJ1-4	many	-	TGTGCCAGCAGTCGGGCATCAACTAATGAAAAACTGTTTTTT	CASSRASTNEKLFF
TRBV19	TRBJ1-2	-	TRBD1	TGTGCCAGTAGTTACAGGGGGCCTGATGGCTACACCTTC	CASSYRGPDGYTF
TRBV5-6	TRBJ1-1	few	-	TGTGCCAGCAGCTTGTTTTGTCCTTGGGCTTTCTTT	CASSLFCPWAFF
TRBV6-1	TRBJ2-5	-	TRBD1	TGTGCCAGCAGTGAAGAGGTCAGGGGGAAAGCAGAGACCCAGTACTTC	CASSEEVRGKAETQYF
TRBV6-2/TRBV6-3	TRBJ2-5	few	-	TGTGCCAGCACCCTAAGACAGTACCAAGAGACCCAGTACTTC	CASTLRQYQETQYF
TRBV20-1	TRBJ2-7	many	TRBD1	TGCAGCTTCCCGGGACAGGGGCTCTACGAGCAGTACTTC	CSFPGQGLYEQYF
TRBV7-8	TRBJ2-1	-	-	TGTGCCAGCAGCCAGCCTACTAGCTATGAGCAGTTCTTC	CASSQPTSYEQFF
TRBV7-2	TRBJ2-1	-	-	TGTGCCAGCAGCTTAATCTACGGGAGCTCCTACAATGAGCAGTTCTTC	CASSLIYGSSYNEQFF
TRBV19	TRBJ2-2	few	-	TGTGCCAGTAGTATAATCTACCCGGACACCGGGGAGCTGTTTTTT	CASSIIYPDTGELFF
TRBV28	TRBJ1-1	medium-sized	-	TGTGCCAGCAGTCCCCCTGAGCAGGGCAACACTGAAGCTTTCTTT	CASSPPEQGNTEAFF
TRBV7-9	TRBJ2-7	many	-	TGTGCCAGCGGTGACGGGAGAACCTACGAGCAGTACTTC	CASGDGRTYEQYF
TRBV9	TRBJ2-5	few	-	TGTGCCAGCAGGGGGGTAGGAACGTCGGTAGAGACCCAGTACTTC	CASRGVGTSVETQYF
TRBV6-1	TRBJ2-2	-	-	TGTGCCAGCACTTCCCCAACTCCCGGGGCCGGGGAGCTGTTTTTT	CASTSPTPGAGELFF
TRBV7-2	TRBJ2-3	-	-	TGTGCCAGCAGCTTAGCACAGGGCCCAGATACGCAGTATTTT	CASSLAQGPDTQYF
TRBV28	TRBJ1-2	many	TRBD1	TGTGCCAGCAGTTTGGGGGCAGGGGGCGACGGCTACACCTTC	CASSLGAGGDGYTF
TRBV2	TRBJ2-1	few	-	TGTGCCAGCAGTGGGGATGGCGGACTTAGGGGTCTCTTC	CASSGDGGLRGLF
TRBV5-6	TRBJ1-2	-	TRBD1	TGTGCCAGCAGTCGACAGGGGAGCGATGGCTACACCTTC	CASSRQGSDGYTF
TRBV13	TRBJ1-1	-	TRBD1	TGTGCCAGCAGCCCCCGGAGACAGGGACAGAACACTGAAGCTTTCTTT	CASSPRRQGQNTEAFF
TRBV20-1	TRBJ2-5	many	-	TGCAGTGCAAAAGTTCTAGTGGGGGCGATAGAGACCCAGTACTTC	CSAKVLVGAIETQYF
TRBV19	TRBJ1-1	many	-	TGTGCCAGTAGTACCCGGGACCCCCGGTACACTGAAGCTTTCTTT	CASSTRDPRYTEAFF
TRBV19	TRBJ1-5	few	-	TGTGCCAGTAATGACCATTCCTCAGGCCAGCCCCAGCATTTT	CASNDHSSGQPQHF
TRBV7-3	TRBJ2-3	-	-	TGTGCCAGCAGCACCTCGGGGAGCGGGACAGATACGCAGTATTTT	CASSTSGSGTDTQYF
TRBV12-3/TRBV12-4	TRBJ1-3	many	-	TGTGCCAGCAGTTTAGTTGCCTACTCTGGAAACACCATATATTTT	CASSLVAYSGNTIYF
TRBV10-3	TRBJ1-5	-	TRBD1	TGTGCCATCAGTGAGTCAAACCCGGGACAGGGGGTACAGCCCCAGCATTTT	CAISESNPGQGVQPQHF
TRBV6-1	TRBJ2-2	many	-	TGTGCCAGCAGTCACGGAGGGACCGGGGAGCTGTTTTTT	CASSHGGTGELFF
TRBV27	TRBJ2-2	many	-	TGTGCCAGCAGTTCCAGTTCCAGGGGGGAGCTGTTTTTT	CASSSSSRGELFF
TRBV4-3	TRBJ2-7	-	-	TGCGCCAGCAGCCAAGATCTTCAATCCTCCTACGAGCAGTACTTC	CASSQDLQSSYEQYF
TRBV28	TRBJ2-7	-	-	TGTGCCAGCACCCCGACAGATTCCTACGAGCAGTACTTC	CASTPTDSYEQYF
TRBV6-2/TRBV6-3	TRBJ2-5	many	TRBD2	TGTGCCAGCAGTTACGGCGGGGGGGCCGTAGAGACCCAGTACTTC	CASSYGGGAVETQYF
TRBV7-2	TRBJ2-7	many	TRBD2	TGTGCCAGCAGCCCAGGGACTAGCCGGTACTTC	CASSPGTSRYF
TRBV10-3	TRBJ1-4	many	-	TGTGCCACCGCTGATCGTCAGGGTTCGGGCGAAAAACTGTTTTTT	CATADRQGSGEKLFF
TRBV6-1	TRBJ1-1	-	-	TGTGCCAGCAGTCGACTACAGTTTACTGAAGCTTTCTTT	CASSRLQFTEAFF
TRBV7-3	TRBJ2-3	-	-	TGTGCCAGCAGCTTAAGTCCCGTCCGGGCAATAGATACGCAGTATTTT	CASSLSPVRAIDTQYF
TRBV30	TRBJ1-1	-	-	TGTGCCTGGACCCGGGGGGGAGCGGGGAACACTGAAGCTTTCTTT	CAWTRGGAGNTEAFF
TRBV7-2	TRBJ2-7	many	-	TGTGCCAGCAGCTTAGAACGCGTTTGGTCAGACAACTACGAGCAGTACTTC	CASSLERVWSDNYEQYF
TRBV7-9	TRBJ2-7	few	-	TGTGCCAGCAGCTTAATAGGCAGGCGGAGCTCCTACGAGCAGTACTTC	CASSLIGRRSSYEQYF
TRBV19	TRBJ1-1	few	-	TGTGCCAGTAGAAAGGGAGGAGTAGAAGCTTTCTTT	CASRKGGVEAFF
TRBV2	TRBJ1-2	many	-	TGTGCCAGCAGTGAAAGGGAGGGAGGTGGCTACACCTTC	CASSEREGGGYTF
TRBV20-1	TRBJ1-2	many	-	TGCAGTGCTAGAGATTTGCAGGGTGGATGGTATGGCTACACCTTC	CSARDLQGGWYGYTF
TRBV30	TRBJ1-2	-	TRBD1	TGTGCCTGGAGCCCGGGACAGGGGGCCTATGGCTACACCTTC	CAWSPGQGAYGYTF
TRBV9	TRBJ2-7	few	-	TGTGCCAGCAGCGTTAACCCGGTAACCTACGAGCAGTACTTC	CASSVNPVTYEQYF